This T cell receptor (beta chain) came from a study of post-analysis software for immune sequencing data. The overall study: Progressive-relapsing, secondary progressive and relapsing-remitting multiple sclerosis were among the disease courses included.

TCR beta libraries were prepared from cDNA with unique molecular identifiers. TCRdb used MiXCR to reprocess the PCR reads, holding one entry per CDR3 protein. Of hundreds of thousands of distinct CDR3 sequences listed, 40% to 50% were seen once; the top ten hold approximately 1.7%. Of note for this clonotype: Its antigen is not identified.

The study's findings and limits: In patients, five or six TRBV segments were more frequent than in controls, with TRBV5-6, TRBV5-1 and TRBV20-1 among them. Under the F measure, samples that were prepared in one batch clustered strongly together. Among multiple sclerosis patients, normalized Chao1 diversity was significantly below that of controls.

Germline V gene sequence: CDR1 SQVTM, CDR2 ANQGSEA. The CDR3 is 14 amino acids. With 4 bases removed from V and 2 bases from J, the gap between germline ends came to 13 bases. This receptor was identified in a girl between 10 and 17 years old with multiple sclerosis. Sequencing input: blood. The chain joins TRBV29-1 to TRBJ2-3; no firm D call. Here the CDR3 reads CSVVIRMSTDTQYF. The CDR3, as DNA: TGCAGCGTTGTTATCCGGATGTCCACAGATACGCAGTATTTT.